The text below deals with one T cell receptor beta chain. The data are from a study of blood T cell repertoires in COVID-19. Data came from immunoSEQ multiplex PCR; TCRdb stores just in-frame clones and leaves some out. This table has fewer than 350,000 clones, 85% to 90% appearing once. Sequenced sample: peripheral blood. The sequence was obtained from a young woman with COVID-19, enrolled during active disease.

The CDR3 region is CASSHSARTTNTGELFF. The CDR3 nucleotides read TGTGCCAGCAGCCACTCCGCTCGGACTACGAACACCGGGGAGCTGTTTTTT. V gene TRBV7-2 combines with J gene TRBJ2-2; perhaps TRBD2 as D (6 bases). Germline loops: CDR1 SGHTA, CDR2 FQGNSA. This CDR3 has 17 residues. Trimming pared 5 bases from V and 0 bases from J, leaving 16 bases between.